The 15 T cell receptor beta chains listed next were all sequenced from one sample in a study of tumour-infiltrating T cells in Burkitt lymphoma. The assay was immunoSEQ multiplex PCR, and TCRdb's table has in-frame clones only and misses some. The sample consists of about 14,000 clones, 30% of them appearing once. The specimen was tumor tissue. Every receptor here comes from a human donor with diffuse large B-cell lymphoma.

The chain recombines TRBV7-6 with TRBJ2-1; 9 nucleotides align to TRBD2. The germline V gene has CDR1 SGHVS and CDR2 FNYEAQ. The CDR3 runs to 16 residues. The V segment lost 5 bases and the J segment 2 bases; nucleotides outside the gene matches: 7. The CDR3 nucleotides read TGTGCCAGCAGCCCGCGACTAGCGGAAACCTACAATGAGCAGTTCTTC. Its translation: CASSPRLAETYNEQFF.

As DNA, the CDR3 is TGTGCCAGCAGCTTAGGTAGTCGCCCCGGCGAGCAGTACTTC. This gives the protein CASSLGSRPGEQYF. The chain joins TRBV7-9 to TRBJ2-7; D is ambiguous. This CDR3 is 14 amino acids long. V shed 1 base and J shed 6 bases, with 13 bases lying between them. Germline CDR1 reads SEHNR; CDR2 reads FQNEAQ (reference sequence).

V and J are TRBV6-5 and TRBJ1-2; no clear D gene. Germline values: CDR1 MNHEY, CDR2 SVGAGI. CDR3 length equals 11 residues. V shed 6 bases and J shed 8 bases, with 10 bases lying between them. CDR3 in amino acids: CASRWMSGYTF. The CDR3, as DNA: TGTGCCAGCAGGTGGATGAGCGGCTACACCTTC.

The chain recombines TRBV29-1 with TRBJ2-1; 8 bases line up with TRBD2. V trimming: 3 bases; J trimming: 6 bases; junction bases outside the gene matches: 7. CDR3 size: 14 residues. Germline V gene lookup returns CDR1 SQVTM and CDR2 ANQGSEA. In DNA form, the CDR3 reads TGCAGCGTTGATGCCGGGACTAGTATCAATGAGCAGTTCTTC. It specifies CSVDAGTSINEQFF.

This clone is deemed medium-sized. The CDR3 loop reads CASSVKGDEQFF. CDR3 in DNA: TGTGCCAGCAGCGTAAAGGGTGATGAGCAGTTCTTC. J is TRBJ2-1 and V is TRBV9; D call uncertain. The V gene lost 1 base and the J gene lost 8 bases, with 7 bases spanning the gap. Germline V gives CDR1 SGDLS, CDR2 YYNGEE. The CDR3 runs to 12 residues. Full variable domain (outside the CDR3, taken from reference TRBV9 and TRBJ2-1): DSGVTQTPKHLITATGQRVTLRCSPRSGDLSVYWYQQSLDQGLQFLIQYYNGEERAKGNILERFSAQQFPDLHSELNLSSLELGDSALYFCASSVKGDEQFFGPGTRLTVL.

J is TRBJ2-7 and V is TRBV2, with a weak D call TRBD1 (6 bases). This CDR3 spans 14 amino acids. V lost 3 bases and J 4 bases, leaving 13 bases between the germline ends. The germline CDR1 and CDR2 sequences are SNHLY and FYNNEI. The CDR3 sequence is CASSDTGKWYEQYF. The CDR3 nucleotides read TGTGCCAGCAGTGACACAGGGAAGTGGTACGAGCAGTACTTC.

The chain carries TRBV5-4 and TRBJ2-2, with D hard to call. Germline V gives CDR1 SGHNT, CDR2 YYREEE (reference sequence). Trimming pared 0 bases from V and 5 bases from J, leaving 2 bases between. CDR3 length: 12 amino acids. The chain's CDR3 is CASSLETGELFF. DNA for the CDR3: TGTGCCAGCAGCTTGGAGACCGGGGAGCTGTTTTTT.

This clone came up a few times. CDR3 amino acids: CASSLVPYEQYF. Here the CDR3 DNA reads TGTGCCAGCAGTCTTGTACCCTACGAGCAGTACTTC. This sequence joins TRBV6-5 and TRBJ2-7; unclear D gene. The CDR3 loop spans 12 amino acids. The V end was cut by 5 bases, the J end by 2 bases, with 7 bases between. The germline V gene has CDR1 MNHEY and CDR2 SVGAGI.

The chain employs TRBV7-8 and TRBJ2-7, with 8 bases matching TRBD1. J was trimmed by 3 bases and V by 0 bases; bases with no gene match: 7. CDR1 SGHVS and CDR2 FQNEAQ come from the germline V gene. CDR3 length: 16 residues. The CDR3: CASSLAAGGQVYEQYF. DNA for the CDR3: TGTGCCAGCAGCTTAGCGGCAGGGGGCCAAGTCTACGAGCAGTACTTC.

The V call is TRBV5-5, the J call TRBJ2-6; D is unresolved. In germline, CDR1 is SGHKS, CDR2 YYEKEE (reference sequence). The ends were cut back, 0 bases at V and 0 bases at J, with 7 bases in the middle. The CDR3 is made up of 16 amino acids. CDR3 coding DNA: TGTGCCAGCAGCTTGGGACAAAGCTCTGGGGCCAACGTCCTGACTTTC. It translates to CASSLGQSSGANVLTF. Supplemented by reference TRBV5-5 and TRBJ2-6, the full variable domain reads DAGVTQSPTHLIKTRGQQVTLRCSPISGHKSVSWYQQVLGQGPQFIFQYYEKEERGRGNFPDRFSARQFPNYSSELNVNALLLGDSALYLCASSLGQSSGANVLTFGAGSRLTVL.

This clone rates as medium-sized. The chain joins TRBV5-4 to TRBJ2-3; 15 nucleotides align to TRBD2. The CDR3 consists of 17 residues. V dropped 4 bases and J dropped 0; count of bases not matched to a gene: 3. Germline CDR1 and CDR2: SGHNT and YYREEE (reference sequence). CDR3 protein: CASSLGTSGRSTDTQYF. The CDR3 nucleotides read TGTGCCAGCAGCCTAGGGACTAGCGGGAGGAGCACAGATACGCAGTATTTT. Full variable domain (remainder filled in from reference TRBV5-4 and TRBJ2-3): ETGVTQSPTHLIKTRGQQVTLRCSSQSGHNTVSWYQQALGQGPQFIFQYYREEENGRGNFPPRFSGLQFPNYSSELNVNALELDDSALYLCASSLGTSGRSTDTQYFGPGTRLTVL.

The chain combines TRBV5-6 with TRBJ2-7, with TRBD1 as a possible D gene (6 bases). CDR3 size: 14 residues. The V and J ends lost 2 bases and 4 bases respectively, with 13 bases between them. The germline V gene has CDR1 SGHDT and CDR2 YYEEEE. The CDR3 here is CASSLSGTFYEQYF. The CDR3 DNA follows: TGTGCCAGCAGCTTATCCGGGACATTTTACGAGCAGTACTTC.

This clone was observed a few times. V is TRBV10-3 and J is TRBJ1-2; 7 bases map to TRBD1. The CDR3 has 15 residues. CDR1 is ENHRY and CDR2 is SYGVKD in the germline V gene. The junction had 11 bases not matched to a gene; V was cut back by 3 bases and J by 7 bases. In nucleotides, the CDR3 is TGTGCCATCAGTGACCCTCAAGGGGGCCGAGGTGGCTACACCTTC. Amino acid sequence: CAISDPQGGRGGYTF.

This clone was observed a handful of times. V usage is TRBV4-1 and J usage is TRBJ2-1; the match to TRBD2 covers 10 bases. The V segment lost 0 bases and the J segment 14 bases; nucleotides outside the gene matches: 7. The CDR3 is 14 amino acids. Germline V lookup: CDR1 MGHRA, CDR2 YSYEKL. The CDR3, as DNA: TGCGCCAGCAGCCAAGACCTAGCGGGGGCGGGAGAGTTCTTC. This codes for CASSQDLAGAGEFF.

In its sample, this clone was seen a few times. This rearrangement joins TRBV28 to TRBJ2-1; 12 nucleotides match TRBD2. V dropped 5 bases and J dropped 8; count of bases not matched to a gene: 7. The CDR3 covers 15 residues. Germline V CDR1 and CDR2: MDHEN, SYDVKM. CDR3 coding DNA: TGTGCCAGCAGTCTACTAGCGGGAGGAGCCTATGAGCAGTTCTTC. Amino acid sequence: CASSLLAGGAYEQFF.